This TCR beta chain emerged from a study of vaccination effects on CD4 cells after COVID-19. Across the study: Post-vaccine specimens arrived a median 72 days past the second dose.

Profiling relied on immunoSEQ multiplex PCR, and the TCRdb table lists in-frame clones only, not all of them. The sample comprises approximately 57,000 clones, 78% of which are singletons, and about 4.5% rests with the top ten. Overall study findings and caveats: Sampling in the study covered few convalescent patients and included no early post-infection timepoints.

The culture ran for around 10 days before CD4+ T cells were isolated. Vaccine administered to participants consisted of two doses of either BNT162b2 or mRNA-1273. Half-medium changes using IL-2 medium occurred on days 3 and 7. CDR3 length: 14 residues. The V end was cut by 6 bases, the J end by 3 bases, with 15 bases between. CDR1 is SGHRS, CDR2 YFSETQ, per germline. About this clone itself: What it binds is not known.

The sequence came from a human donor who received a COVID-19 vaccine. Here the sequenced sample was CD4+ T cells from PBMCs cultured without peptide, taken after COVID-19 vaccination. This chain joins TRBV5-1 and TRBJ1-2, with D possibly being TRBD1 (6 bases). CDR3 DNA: TGCGCCAGCAACCGAGCAGCAGGGGACTATGGCTACACCTTC. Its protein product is CASNRAAGDYGYTF. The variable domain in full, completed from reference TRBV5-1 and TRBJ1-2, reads KAGVTQTPRYLIKTRGQQVTLSCSPISGHRSVSWYQQTPGQGLQFLFEYFSETQRNKGNFPGRFSGRQFSNSRSEMNVSTLELGDSALYLCASNRAAGDYGYTFGSGTRLTVV.